What follows describes a single T cell receptor beta chain. This clone was recorded only once. The clone's antigen remains unknown. No base-level quality is on record; no much larger clone is a single base apart. The label giving this sample's treatment or condition can be read as: about 20 received Ad26.COV2.S at low or high dose, single or two shots; roughly five received placebo; per-sample allocation not given. For vaccine and placebo recipients, the sequenced repertoires came from samples collected on day 63 after the first injection. Cohort 1b enrolled about two dozen adults aged 18-55 years at a single site in Boston, USA, between 29 July and 7 August 2020. Ad26.COV2.S was a replication-incompetent adenovirus type 26 vector that expressed a prefusion-stabilized SARS-CoV-2 spike protein derived from the original Wuhan strain. The immunoSEQ Assay was the method used to sequence TCRbeta CDR3 regions. After extraction, genomic DNA underwent amplification by bias-controlled multiplex PCR, followed by high-throughput sequencing. In the original analysis: Collapsing and filtering of sequences were performed to quantify the absolute abundance of each unique TCRbeta CDR3 region. Usable DNA was measured by amplifying reference genes present in all nucleated cells, and TCRbeta template counts were normalized to that usable DNA to estimate T cell fraction. Repertoire TCRs were annotated as SARS-CoV-2-specific by exact matching of V gene, CDR3 amino acid sequence and J gene to a known reactive TCR set. The reference SARS-CoV-2 TCR set came from MIRA and was filtered for enrichment in COVID-19-positive ImmuneCODE repertoires, removing public or cross-reactive TCRs. Using the MIRA antigens, annotated TCRs were further analysed by specific ORF or by position within an ORF. Depth was the summed frequency of annotated unique rearrangements, while breadth was defined as annotated unique rearrangements over total unique productive rearrangements. Two-sided Wilcoxon rank-sum tests were used to compare TCR breadth between groups. What TCRdb holds here is the immuneACCESS table cut down to in-frame rearrangements. Part of the clones is not present; checked against another copy, under half of the missing clones reflect an unresolved V gene, and the others are unexplained. V and J calls and clone size follow that table, whereas D and trimming were derived from the DNA. A total of roughly 680,000 clones appear in this sample, around 89% of them only once. Of the sample, around 1.5% falls within the top ten clones.

This sample is drawn from a study of Ad26.COV2.S vaccination and SARS-CoV-2 variants (dated by TCRdb to 2020 to 2023). For the study in its entirety: Donors in the vaccine arm were drawn from COV1001, a phase I-IIa trial of Ad26.COV2.S in healthy adults that was multicentre, randomized, double-blind and placebo-controlled. Ad26.COV2.S was administered intramuscularly at a dose of 5x10^10 or 1x10^11 viral particles, either as one shot or as two shots given 56 days apart. The specificity and breadth of SARS-CoV-2-reactive T cell receptors after Ad26.COV2.S vaccination were assessed by TCRbeta repertoire sequencing. A total of about 30 samples were included in the TCR-sequenced set, comprising 19 Ad26.COV2.S vaccine recipients, 5 placebo recipients and 8 SARS-CoV-2 convalescent individuals. Trial participants were randomized into five groups of five, in which low-dose or high-dose Ad26.COV2.S was given once or twice, or placebo was given on both occasions. Blinding of investigators to trial group allocation was maintained during experiments and outcome assessment. What the authors observed across the whole study: After vaccination, spike-specific CD8+ and CD4+ T cell responses were reported to show substantial breadth. Ad26.COV2.S recipients had higher spike-specific TCR breadth than placebo recipients (P = 0.0014). The authors noted that the TCR breadth and depth analyses may have underestimated total T cell responses. Comparable non-spike TCR breadth was observed between vaccine and placebo recipients, consistent with only spike being contained in the vaccine. Comparing responses between vaccine doses or regimens was not something the study was powered to do.

CDR1 and CDR2 are read off the germline V gene (reference sequence) as LNHDA and SQIVND. V loses 3 bases, J loses 4 bases, and the germline ends lie 7 bases apart. The CDR3 has 13 amino acids, counting the end cysteine and phenylalanine. Kept here is only the CDR3 DNA, which spans 39 bases and is read in frame from base 1. This chain is built from TRBV19 and TRBJ1-5, with the D gene call left open. The clonotype originates from a person between 18 and 65 years old who received the Ad26.COV2.S COVID-19 vaccine or a placebo. The sequenced sample was peripheral blood, obtained in a trial of Ad26.COV2.S vaccine versus placebo. The CDR3 protein sequence reads: CASSITKNQPQHF. The nucleotide sequence is TGTGCCAGTAGTATCACCAAGAATCAGCCCCAGCATTTT.